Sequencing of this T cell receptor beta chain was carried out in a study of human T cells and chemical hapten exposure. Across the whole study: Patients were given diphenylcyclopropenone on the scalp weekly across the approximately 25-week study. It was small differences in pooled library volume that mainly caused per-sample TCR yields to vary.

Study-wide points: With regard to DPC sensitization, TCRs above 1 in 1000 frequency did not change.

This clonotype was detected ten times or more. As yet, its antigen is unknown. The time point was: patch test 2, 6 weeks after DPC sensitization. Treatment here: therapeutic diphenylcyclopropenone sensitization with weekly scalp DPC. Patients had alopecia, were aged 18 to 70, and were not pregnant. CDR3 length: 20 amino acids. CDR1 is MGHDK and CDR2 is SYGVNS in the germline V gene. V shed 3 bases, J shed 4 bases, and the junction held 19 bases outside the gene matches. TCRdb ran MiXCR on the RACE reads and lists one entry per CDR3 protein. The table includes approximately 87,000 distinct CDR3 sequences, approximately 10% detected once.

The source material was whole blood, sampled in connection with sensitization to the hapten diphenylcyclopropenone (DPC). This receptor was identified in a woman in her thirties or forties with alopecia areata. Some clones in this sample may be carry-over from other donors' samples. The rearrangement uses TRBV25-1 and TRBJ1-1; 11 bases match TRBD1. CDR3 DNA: TGTGCCAGCAGTGAGGGATTTGAGGGGGACAGGGGGGCTTTGGGCACTGAAGCTTTCTTT. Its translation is CASSEGFEGDRGALGTEAFF.